In its sample, the clone carrying this T cell receptor (beta chain) was seen a few times. Its antigen remains unidentified. Measured with immunoSEQ multiplex PCR; TCRdb has only the in-frame clones, and not every one. The data contain 3,200 or so clones, approximately 30% of them singletons. This sample stems from a study of T cells in localized non-small cell lung cancer. The study, taken as a whole, reports: Elevated blood T cell density was associated with longer overall survival.

The material was lung tumor tissue, obtained before any cancer treatment. This TCR was recovered from a man between 35 and 75 years old with stage III lung adenocarcinoma.

CDR3 region: CAISELGGRSGYTF. The CDR3 region has the DNA TGTGCCATCAGTGAGTTGGGGGGGCGATCTGGCTACACCTTC. This chain joins TRBV10-3 and TRBJ1-2; possible D gene TRBD1, 6 bases. V was clipped by 1 base and J by 7 bases, with 13 bases between them. CDR1 is ENHRY, CDR2 SYGVKD, per germline. CDR3 length equals 14 residues.